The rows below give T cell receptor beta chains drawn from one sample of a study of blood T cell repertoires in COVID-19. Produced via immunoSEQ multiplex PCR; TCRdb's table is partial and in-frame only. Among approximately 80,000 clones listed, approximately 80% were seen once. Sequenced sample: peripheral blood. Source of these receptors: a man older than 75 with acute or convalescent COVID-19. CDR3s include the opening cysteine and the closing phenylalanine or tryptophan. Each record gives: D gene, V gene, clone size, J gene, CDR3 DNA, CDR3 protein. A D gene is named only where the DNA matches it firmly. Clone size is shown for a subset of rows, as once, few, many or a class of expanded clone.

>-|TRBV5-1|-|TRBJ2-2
TGCGCCAGCAGCTTGGTTGGCGGAGGGGAGACCGGGGAGCTGTTTTTT
CASSLVGGGETGELFF
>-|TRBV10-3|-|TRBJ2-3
TGTGCCACCAATTACGCGGGCGGTAGCACAGATACGCAGTATTTT
CATNYAGGSTDTQYF
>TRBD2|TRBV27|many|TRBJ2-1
TGTGCCAGCAGCGAGCGGGAGGCCTTCAATGAGCAGTTCTTC
CASSEREAFNEQFF
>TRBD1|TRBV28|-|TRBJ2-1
TGTGCCAGCAGTTTCGGACAGGTGGGGGACAATGAGCAGTTCTTC
CASSFGQVGDNEQFF
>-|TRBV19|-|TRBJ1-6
TGTGCCAGTAGTATTTTAGGGGGCTATAATTCACCCCTCCACTTT
CASSILGGYNSPLHF
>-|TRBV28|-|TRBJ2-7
TGTGCCAGCAGTTCCGGGACACTATTCTACGAGCAGTACTTC
CASSSGTLFYEQYF
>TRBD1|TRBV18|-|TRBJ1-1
TGTGCCAGCTCACCGAGGACAGGGGCAGGGAGCACTGAAGCTTTCTTT
CASSPRTGAGSTEAFF
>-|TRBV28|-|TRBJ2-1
TGTGCCAGCAGTGGACTACACAATGAGCAGTTCTTC
CASSGLHNEQFF
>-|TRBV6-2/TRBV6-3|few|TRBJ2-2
TGTGCCAGCAGTTATCGGGGTCAAGGGACCGGGGAGCTGTTTTTT
CASSYRGQGTGELFF
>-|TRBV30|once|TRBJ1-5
TGTGCCTGGAGTCCCGGGACACAATATCTTCAGCCCCAGCATTTT
CAWSPGTQYLQPQHF
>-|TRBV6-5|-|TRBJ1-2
TGTGCCAGCAGTTACTCGAAAGAATGGCTCGGCTACACCTTC
CASSYSKEWLGYTF
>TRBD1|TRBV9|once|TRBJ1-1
TGTGCCAGCAGCGCAGGGGGCACTGAAGCTTTCTTT
CASSAGGTEAFF
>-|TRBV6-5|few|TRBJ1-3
TGTGCCAGCAGTCGACAGATCTCTGGAAACACCATATATTTT
CASSRQISGNTIYF
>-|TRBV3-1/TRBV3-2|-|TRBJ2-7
TGTGCCAGCAGCCGACGCCTAGCAATCTCCTACGAGCAGTACTTC
CASSRRLAISYEQYF
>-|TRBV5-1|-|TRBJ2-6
TGCGCCAGCAGCTCGTTCGCTGGGGCCAACGTCCTGACTTTC
CASSSFAGANVLTF
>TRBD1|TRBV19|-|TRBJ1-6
TGTGCCAGTAGTCCCCGGACAGGGGAGTGGTCACCCCTCCACTTT
CASSPRTGEWSPLHF
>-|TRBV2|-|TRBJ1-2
TGTGCCAGCGCGGCCAACTATGGCTACACCTTC
CASAANYGYTF
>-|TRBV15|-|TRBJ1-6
TGTGCCACCAGCAGGGACTCTAATTCACCCCTCCACTTT
CATSRDSNSPLHF
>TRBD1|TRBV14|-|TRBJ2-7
TGTGCCAGCAGCCCGAGGGACAGGGTAACCGAGCAGTACTTC
CASSPRDRVTEQYF
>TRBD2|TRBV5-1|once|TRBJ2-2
TGCGCCAGCAGCTTAATCGCGGGAGGGAACACCGGGGAGCTGTTTTTT
CASSLIAGGNTGELFF
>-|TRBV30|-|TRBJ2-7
TGTGCCTGGAGTGAACAGGGAGGGCCCTACGAGCAGTACTTC
CAWSEQGGPYEQYF
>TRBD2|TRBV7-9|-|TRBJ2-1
TGTGCCAGCAGCCCTAGCGGGAGTTACAATGAGCAGTTCTTC
CASSPSGSYNEQFF
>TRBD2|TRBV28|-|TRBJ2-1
TGTGCCAGCAGTGGACTAGCGGGAGGCTTCTACAATGAGCAGTTCTTC
CASSGLAGGFYNEQFF
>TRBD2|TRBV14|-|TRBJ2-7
TGTGCCAGCAGCCGGGCAGCGGGAGCACGCGAGCAGTACTTC
CASSRAAGAREQYF
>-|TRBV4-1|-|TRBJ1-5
TGCGCCAGCAGCCAAGACTTGGAGTACAATCAGCCCCAGCATTTT
CASSQDLEYNQPQHF
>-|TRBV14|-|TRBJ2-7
TGTGCCAGCAGCCAAGTCTCCGCCTACGAGCAGTACTTC
CASSQVSAYEQYF
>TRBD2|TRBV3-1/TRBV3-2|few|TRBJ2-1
TGTGCCAGCAGTCAAGCGACCGGGACTAGCGGTAGCTCCTACAATGAGCAGTTCTTC
CASSQATGTSGSSYNEQFF
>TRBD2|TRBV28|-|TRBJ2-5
TGTGCCAGCAGTCTCACCCGGACTAGCGGGAGGCGGGAGACCCAGTACTTC
CASSLTRTSGRRETQYF
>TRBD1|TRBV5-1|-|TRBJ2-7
TGCGCCAGCAGCTTGGGACAGGGCAACGAGCAGTACTTC
CASSLGQGNEQYF
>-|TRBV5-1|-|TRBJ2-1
TGCGCCAGCAGCCGGGATGGCTCCTACAATGAGCAGTTCTTC
CASSRDGSYNEQFF
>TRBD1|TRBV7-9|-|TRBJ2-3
TGTGCCAGCAACGACAGGGAAAGGAATACGCAGTATTTT
CASNDRERNTQYF
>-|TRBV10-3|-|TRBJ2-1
TGTGCCATCAGGGACAGCTACAATGAGCAGTTCTTC
CAIRDSYNEQFF
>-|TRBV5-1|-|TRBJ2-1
TGCGCCAGCAGCTTGGGCCAACTCGATTACAATGAGCAGTTCTTC
CASSLGQLDYNEQFF
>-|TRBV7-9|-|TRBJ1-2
TGTGCCAGCAGCTTTGAGACAGGCGGCTACACCTTC
CASSFETGGYTF
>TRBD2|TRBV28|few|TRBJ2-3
TGTGCCAGCAGTTTAGCGGGAGTACCAGATACGCAGTATTTT
CASSLAGVPDTQYF
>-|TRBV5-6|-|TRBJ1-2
TGTGCCAGCAGCTTTTACAGCAATGGCTACACCTTC
CASSFYSNGYTF